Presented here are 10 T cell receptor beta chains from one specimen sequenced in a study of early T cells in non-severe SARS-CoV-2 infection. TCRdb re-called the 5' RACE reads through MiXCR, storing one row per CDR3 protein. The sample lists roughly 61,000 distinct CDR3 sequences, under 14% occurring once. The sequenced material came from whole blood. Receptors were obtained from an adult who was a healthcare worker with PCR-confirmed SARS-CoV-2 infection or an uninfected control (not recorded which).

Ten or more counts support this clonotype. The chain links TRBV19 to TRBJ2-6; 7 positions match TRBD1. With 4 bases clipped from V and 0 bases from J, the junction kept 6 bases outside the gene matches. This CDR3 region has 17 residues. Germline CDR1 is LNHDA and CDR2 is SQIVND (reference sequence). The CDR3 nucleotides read TGTGCCAGTAGTAGGGGACAGCGCAGCTCTGGGGCCAACGTCCTGACTTTC. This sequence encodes CASSRGQRSSGANVLTF.

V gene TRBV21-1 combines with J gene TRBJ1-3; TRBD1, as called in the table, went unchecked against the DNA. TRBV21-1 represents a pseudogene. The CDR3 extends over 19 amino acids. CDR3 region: CASSSDHRGRDLPGNTIYF. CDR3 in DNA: TGTGCCAGCAGCTCTGACCACAGGGGGCGCGACTTACCTGGAAACACCATATATTTT.

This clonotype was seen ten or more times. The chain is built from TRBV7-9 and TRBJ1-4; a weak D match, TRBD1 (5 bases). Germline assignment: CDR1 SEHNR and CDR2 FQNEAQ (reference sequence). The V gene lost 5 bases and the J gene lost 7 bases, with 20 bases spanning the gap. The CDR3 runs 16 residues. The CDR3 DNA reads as TGTGCCAGCAGCCCACGAACGGAAGGGGCGGCTGAAAAACTGTTTTTT. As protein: CASSPRTEGAAEKLFF.

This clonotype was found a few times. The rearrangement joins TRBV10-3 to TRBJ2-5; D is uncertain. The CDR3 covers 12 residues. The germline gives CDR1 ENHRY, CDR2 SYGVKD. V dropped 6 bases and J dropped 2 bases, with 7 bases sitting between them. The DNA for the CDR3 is TGTGCCATCAGCCTGGGACAAGAGACCCAGTACTTC. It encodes CAISLGQETQYF.

CDR3 loop: CASSAPLGDRGRNEQFF. The CDR3 bases are TGTGCCAGCAGCGCCCCACTGGGGGACAGGGGGCGTAATGAGCAGTTCTTC. The rearrangement links TRBV9 to TRBJ2-1; 12 bases map to TRBD1. CDR1 is SGDLS and CDR2 is YYNGEE in the germline V gene. The ends lost 3 bases at V and 7 bases at J; junction bases unmatched: 11. This CDR3 contains 17 residues.

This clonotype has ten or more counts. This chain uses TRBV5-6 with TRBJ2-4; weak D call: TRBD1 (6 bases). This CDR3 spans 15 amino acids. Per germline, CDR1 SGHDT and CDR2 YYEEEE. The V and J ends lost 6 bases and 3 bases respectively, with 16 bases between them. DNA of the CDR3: TGTGCCAGCAACCAATTACAGGGAGACAAAAACATTCAGTACTTC. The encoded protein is CASNQLQGDKNIQYF. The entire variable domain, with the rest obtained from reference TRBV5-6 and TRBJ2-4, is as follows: DAGVTQSPTHLIKTRGQQVTLRCSPKSGHDTVSWYQQALGQGPQFIFQYYEEEERQRGNFPDRFSGHQFPNYSSELNVNALLLGDSALYLCASNQLQGDKNIQYFGAGTRLSVL.

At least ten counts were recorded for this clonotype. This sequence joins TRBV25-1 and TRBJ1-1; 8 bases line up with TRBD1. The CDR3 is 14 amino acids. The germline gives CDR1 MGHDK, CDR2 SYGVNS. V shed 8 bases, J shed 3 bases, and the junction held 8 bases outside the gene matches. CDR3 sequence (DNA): TGTGCCAGCCACTCCCCGGACAGGGACACTGAAGCTTTCTTT. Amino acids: CASHSPDRDTEAFF.

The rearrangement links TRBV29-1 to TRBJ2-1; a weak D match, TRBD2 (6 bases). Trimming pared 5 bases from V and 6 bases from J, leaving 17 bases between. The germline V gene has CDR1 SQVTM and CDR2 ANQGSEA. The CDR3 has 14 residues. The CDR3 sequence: CSVYGTSYPNEQFF. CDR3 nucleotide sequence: TGCAGCGTTTACGGGACTTCATATCCCAATGAGCAGTTCTTC.

The CDR3: CASSHRQGTDTQYF. The CDR3 coding sequence is TGTGCCAGCAGCCATCGGCAGGGGACAGATACGCAGTATTTT. The chain carries TRBV5-4 and TRBJ2-3; a weak D match, TRBD1 (6 bases). Germline loops: CDR1 SGHNT, CDR2 YYREEE (reference sequence). CDR3 size: 14 residues. V shed 4 bases and J shed 3 bases, with 12 bases lying between them.

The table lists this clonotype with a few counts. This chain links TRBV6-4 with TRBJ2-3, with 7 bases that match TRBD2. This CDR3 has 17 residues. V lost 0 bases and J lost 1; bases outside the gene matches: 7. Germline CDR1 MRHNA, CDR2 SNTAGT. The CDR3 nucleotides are TGTGCCAGCAGTGACTCGAAGTCCAGCGGGGGCACAGATACGCAGTATTTT. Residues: CASSDSKSSGGTDTQYF.